The T cell receptor (beta chain) under discussion was sequenced for a study of shared clonotypes between healthy human individuals. Study observations and caveats: Non-shared clonotypes had lower generation probabilities than clonotypes shared by all four sorted-subset donors. Shared across several donors were roughly 4.7% of the naive CD4 clonotypes.

Remarks on this clone: Its antigen is not identified.

Adult donors, all healthy and HIV-negative, had no recent acute infections or vaccinations. V was pared by 6 bases and J by 5 bases, with 10 bases of the junction left unmatched. The length of the CDR3 is 16 residues. CDR1 and CDR2 from the germline V gene are MRHNA and SNTAGT. Per sorted-subset replicate PCR, input was approximately 0.2 ug DNA, representing around 30,000 T cell genomes. Produced via immunoSEQ multiplex PCR; TCRdb's table is partial and in-frame only. The table lists around 1.4 million clones, approximately 98.5% of them singletons. This sequence originates from a man aged 25 to 45 in good health. Sequencing was performed on naive CD4+ T cells sorted from blood. The subset here: CD45RA+ positively selected. The chain recombines TRBV6-4 with TRBJ1-5; 10 bases fit TRBD1. The CDR3: CASSDSGTGEDQPQHF. Here the CDR3 DNA reads TGTGCCAGCAGCGATAGCGGGACAGGGGAAGATCAGCCCCAGCATTTT.